The 32 T cell receptor beta chains below were found in one sample sequenced in a study of blood T cell repertoires in COVID-19. Sequenced by immunoSEQ multiplex PCR; TCRdb stores in-frame clones only, minus some. Of 130,000 or so clones listed, 85% are singletons. The sequenced sample consisted of peripheral blood. The receptors come from a human donor in a cohort sampled during active COVID-19.

Written as DNA, the CDR3 is TGTGCCAGCAGTTACTCGGGGACTTACAATGAGCAGTTCTTC. This encodes CASSYSGTYNEQFF. This chain links TRBV6-2 or TRBV6-3 with TRBJ2-1, with D possibly matching TRBD2 (6 bases). Germline loops: CDR1 MNHEY, CDR2 SVGEGT. V was cut by 0 bases and J by 4 bases, with 7 bases left in between. The CDR3 is made up of 14 amino acids.

The chain has TRBV3-1 (or the pseudogene TRBV3-2) and TRBJ1-1; 8 bases fit TRBD1. The CDR3 consists of 15 residues. Germline V gene sequence: CDR1 LGHDT, CDR2 YNNKEL (reference sequence). J lost 5 bases, V lost 2 bases, and 7 bases had no gene match. The CDR3 region is CASSQKGTGSTEAFF. Written as DNA, the CDR3 is TGTGCCAGCAGCCAAAAGGGGACAGGTAGTACTGAAGCTTTCTTT.

CDR3 sequence: CASRPPGLVAGELFF. In DNA, the CDR3 is TGTGCCAGCAGACCTCCGGGACTAGTGGCCGGGGAGCTGTTTTTT. The V and J genes are TRBV6-2 or TRBV6-3 and TRBJ2-2, with 8 bases aligning to TRBD2. This CDR3 has 15 residues. Germline assignment: CDR1 MNHEY and CDR2 SVGEGT. J was trimmed by 6 bases and V by 6 bases; bases with no gene match: 9.

The chain has TRBV6-2 or TRBV6-3 and TRBJ2-5; maybe TRBD1 (5 bases). V lost 0 bases, J lost 5 bases, and 25 bases lay in between. This CDR3 region has 19 residues. The germline gives CDR1 MNHEY, CDR2 SVGEGT. The CDR3 bases are TGTGCCAGCAGTTACTCGATGGGTTCAGGGAACTCCTTGCTGGAGACCCAGTACTTC. This encodes CASSYSMGSGNSLLETQYF.

CDR3 sequence: CASSISHGSGNTIYF. DNA for the CDR3: TGCGCCAGCAGCATATCTCACGGCTCTGGAAACACCATATATTTT. The V and J genes are TRBV5-1 and TRBJ1-3, with unresolved D. The CDR3 runs 15 residues. Between the trimmed V and J ends, which lost 4 bases and 0 bases, there was a span of 11 bases. The V gene's germline CDR1 is SGHRS and CDR2 YFSETQ.

The chain carries TRBV7-2 and TRBJ2-3; 8 nucleotides line up with TRBD2. The CDR3 extends over 15 amino acids. Germline loops: CDR1 SGHTA, CDR2 FQGNSA. V lost 1 base, J lost 4 bases, and 4 bases stayed unmatched. The CDR3 DNA reads as TGTGCCAGCAGCTTAGGCCCGGGACTAGCAGATACGCAGTATTTT. Amino acid sequence: CASSLGPGLADTQYF.

In the case of this clone: The junction departs from germline at one end; a sequencing error may be responsible. The rearrangement links TRBV15 to TRBJ1-1; tentatively, D is TRBD1 (5 bases). Germline V gene lookup returns CDR1 LNHNV and CDR2 YYDKDF (reference sequence). The CDR3 spans 14 residues. The DNA for the CDR3 is TGTGCCACCAGCGGAGACAGTCTGAACACTGAAGCTTTCTTT. As protein: CATSGDSLNTEAFF. The full variable domain, with the rest looked up from reference TRBV15 and TRBJ1-1, is DAMVIQNPRYQVTQFGKPVTLSCSQTLNHNVMYWYQQKSSQAPKLLFHYYDKDFNNEADTPDNFQSRRPNTSFCFLDIRSPGLGDTAMYLCATSGDSLNTEAFFGQGTRLTVV.

This chain links TRBV24-1 with TRBJ2-1; maybe TRBD1 (6 bases). Germline CDR1 reads KGHDR; CDR2 reads SFDVKD. The CDR3 extends over 14 amino acids. Trimming removed 9 bases from V and 10 bases from J, with 21 bases in between. As DNA, the CDR3 is TGTGCCACCCGAGGCGCAGGGGATCTAAGGGAGCAGTTCTTC. This encodes CATRGAGDLREQFF.

The gene calls are TRBV20-1 and TRBJ2-5; a possible D gene is TRBD2 (6 bases). Trimming pared 3 bases from V and 2 bases from J, leaving 16 bases between. Germline assignment: CDR1 DFQATT and CDR2 SNEGSKA (reference sequence). The CDR3 contains 15 residues. In DNA, the CDR3 is TGCAGTGCTAGTTCCGGAGGGCCAGGACAAGAGACCCAGTACTTC. Its protein product is CSASSGGPGQETQYF.

In regard to this clone: Other DNA sequences in this specimen translate into the identical CDR3. The chain employs TRBV6-5 and TRBJ2-2; 7 bases fit TRBD1. Germline CDR1 MNHEY, CDR2 SVGAGI. J lost 6 bases, V lost 5 bases, and 9 bases had no gene match. The CDR3 covers 15 residues. The CDR3 region is CASSREGGRAGELFF. The CDR3 DNA is TGTGCCAGCAGTAGAGAAGGGGGCAGAGCCGGGGAGCTGTTTTTT.

The V and J genes are TRBV20-1 and TRBJ2-1; 8 nucleotides agree with TRBD2. The CDR3 is 14 residues long. Germline lookup yields CDR1 DFQATT and CDR2 SNEGSKA (reference sequence). The ends lost 3 bases at V and 5 bases at J; junction bases unmatched: 6. CDR3 DNA: TGCAGTGCTAGTAAGACGGGAGGGAACAATGAGCAGTTCTTC. Encoded protein: CSASKTGGNNEQFF.

The chain uses TRBV19 and TRBJ2-1, with TRBD2 matching 11 bases. V lost 3 bases, J lost 7 bases, and 5 bases stayed unmatched. The CDR3 consists of 15 residues. Germline V CDR1 and CDR2: LNHDA, SQIVND (reference sequence). The CDR3 here is CASSIGLAGGNEQFF. The CDR3 bases are TGTGCCAGTAGTATTGGGCTAGCGGGAGGTAATGAGCAGTTCTTC.

The chain uses TRBV2 and TRBJ1-2; D is unresolved. Germline V lookup: CDR1 SNHLY, CDR2 FYNNEI. Trimming stripped 2 bases from V and 8 bases from J, with 15 bases between. The CDR3 covers 14 residues. This CDR3 reads CASSEREGIWGYTF. CDR3 nucleotides: TGTGCCAGCAGTGAACGGGAGGGTATTTGGGGCTACACCTTC.

V gene TRBV19 combines with J gene TRBJ2-2, with D perhaps TRBD2 (5 bases). V lost 4 bases, J lost 1 base, and 10 bases lay in between. Germline V gene lookup returns CDR1 LNHDA and CDR2 SQIVND (reference sequence). The CDR3 is 15 amino acids. Here the CDR3 reads CASSTGLQNTGELFF. The CDR3 DNA reads TGTGCCAGTAGTACCGGACTTCAGAACACCGGGGAGCTGTTTTTT.

This clone was counted a few times. The gene calls are TRBV7-2 and TRBJ1-1, with D unresolved. The germline V and J ends were trimmed by 4 bases and 1 base, with 7 bases remaining between them. Germline V gene lookup returns CDR1 SGHTA and CDR2 FQGNSA. The length of the CDR3 is 13 residues. The CDR3 region has the DNA TGTGCCAGCAGCTGGGCAGGGAACACTGAAGCTTTCTTT. It yields the protein CASSWAGNTEAFF.

CDR3 DNA: TGTGCCAGCAGCTTAAGAGGGCCCCTTGGCTACACCTTC. Encoded protein: CASSLRGPLGYTF. V gene TRBV5-6 combines with J gene TRBJ1-2; no firm D call. Germline CDR1 is SGHDT and CDR2 is YYEEEE. Trimming cost V 2 bases and J 7 bases, with 12 bases left between them. This CDR3 comprises 13 residues.

The V and J genes are TRBV5-4 and TRBJ2-7; 12 nucleotides agree with TRBD1. Germline V gene sequence: CDR1 SGHNT, CDR2 YYREEE (reference sequence). The length of the CDR3 is 15 residues. V lost 5 bases, J lost 4 bases, and 7 bases stayed unmatched. The CDR3 DNA reads TGTGCCAGCAGTGGGGACAGGGGGCCCTATTACGAGCAGTACGTC. It encodes CASSGDRGPYYEQYV.

The chain has TRBV5-1 and TRBJ2-3, with 8 bases matching TRBD2. This CDR3 region has 16 residues. J gave up 5 bases and V 5 bases, and 13 bases lay outside the gene matches. Germline loops: CDR1 SGHRS, CDR2 YFSETQ. The CDR3 bases are TGCGCCAGCAGTCGGGATTCGGGAGGGCCCGGAGATACGCAGTATTTT. Translation gives CASSRDSGGPGDTQYF.

V is TRBV18 and J is TRBJ1-5, with D possibly being TRBD1 (5 bases). The germline gives CDR1 KGHSH, CDR2 LQKENI. Trimming removed 6 bases at V and 8 bases at J, with 14 bases between. The CDR3 sequence is 13 residues long. CDR3 region: CASSRSSGEPQHF. The CDR3 bases are TGTGCCAGCTCCCGCTCGTCGGGGGAGCCCCAGCATTTT.

In this sample, this clone turned up a few times. This sequence joins TRBV4-3 and TRBJ1-1, with D possibly matching TRBD1 (5 bases). Trimming took off 4 bases at V and 4 bases at J, with 13 bases between the two ends. CDR3 length equals 14 residues. Per germline, CDR1 LGHNA and CDR2 YSLEER. CDR3: CASSLQRRGTEAFF. In nucleotides, the CDR3 is TGCGCCAGCAGCCTCCAAAGGAGGGGCACTGAAGCTTTCTTT.

The chain has TRBV15 and TRBJ2-2; weak D call: TRBD1 (5 bases). CDR1 is LNHNV and CDR2 is YYDKDF in the germline V gene (reference sequence). Trimming shortened V by 5 bases and J by 1 base, and 11 bases separated the two germline ends. The CDR3 covers 15 residues. The CDR3, as DNA: TGTGCCACCAGCGCCGGACAAGGGAACACCGGGGAGCTGTTTTTT. Translating it yields CATSAGQGNTGELFF.

The chain has TRBV5-1 and TRBJ1-1; 7 bases are shared with TRBD1. V lost 7 bases, J lost 1 base, and 10 bases stayed unmatched. The germline V gene encodes CDR1 SGHRS and CDR2 YFSETQ. The CDR3 contains 15 residues. The DNA of the CDR3 is TGCGCCAGCGTCCCCCTGACAGGGTCGAACACTGAAGCTTTCTTT. Translating it yields CASVPLTGSNTEAFF.

The chain has TRBV29-1 and TRBJ2-1, with D tentatively TRBD1 (5 bases). Germline CDR1 and CDR2: SQVTM and ANQGSEA. The V end was cut by 7 bases, the J end by 12 bases, with 19 bases between. The CDR3 totals 12 residues. The CDR3 DNA sequence: TGCAGCGCTAGGGGTCCTGGCGGCAGGCAGTTCTTC. Translating gives CSARGPGGRQFF.

The chain recombines TRBV10-3 with TRBJ1-6; D gene uncertain. CDR1 is ENHRY, CDR2 SYGVKD, per germline. This CDR3 contains 12 residues. With 8 bases removed from V and 9 bases from J, the gap between germline ends came to 11 bases. In DNA, the CDR3 is TGTGCCATCGGTCCCCTGGCTTCACCCCTCCACTTT. It translates to CAIGPLASPLHF.

The V gene is TRBV20-1, the J gene TRBJ1-2; D unresolved. The CDR3 runs 11 residues. V was cut by 1 base and J by 8 bases, with 8 bases left in between. Germline V gene lookup returns CDR1 DFQATT and CDR2 SNEGSKA (reference sequence). DNA of the CDR3: TGCAGTGCTAGAGGAAGCGGGGGCTACACCTTC. Its protein is CSARGSGGYTF.

The chain combines TRBV15 with TRBJ1-1, with TRBD1 matching 8 bases. V shed 3 bases and J 6 bases; nucleotides not matched to a gene: 3. CDR1 is LNHNV and CDR2 is YYDKDF in the germline V gene (reference sequence). The CDR3 contains 13 residues. The CDR3: CATSRDRVPEAFF. CDR3 DNA sequence: TGTGCCACCAGCAGGGACAGGGTCCCTGAAGCTTTCTTT.

The chain joins TRBV5-8 to TRBJ2-7; TRBD1 matches at 9 bases. CDR1 is SGHTS and CDR2 is YDEGEE in the germline V gene. The CDR3 has 15 amino acids. For the CDR3, the DNA is TGTGCCAGCAGTTTGGGGGACAGGGTTCTTCACGAGCAGTACGTC. Its translation is CASSLGDRVLHEQYV.

The gene calls are TRBV4-3 and TRBJ1-1; no clear D gene. The germline CDR1 and CDR2 sequences are LGHNA and YSLEER. The V end was cut by 3 bases, the J end by 7 bases, with 9 bases between. This CDR3 region has 12 residues. CDR3 DNA: TGCGCCAGCAGCCATCCATCAGGTGAAGCTTTCTTT. As protein: CASSHPSGEAFF.

The chain has TRBV7-2 and TRBJ1-2, with a tentative D call TRBD1 (5 bases). V lost 5 bases to trimming and J lost 7 bases, with 17 bases between them. Germline lookup yields CDR1 SGHTA and CDR2 FQGNSA. The CDR3 length is 14 residues. CDR3 sequence: CASSLQALRGGYTF. The CDR3 DNA reads TGTGCCAGCAGCCTACAGGCCCTGCGGGGTGGCTACACCTTC.

This clone showed up just once. J is TRBJ2-3 and V is TRBV7-2; 12 positions match TRBD2. The CDR3 is 17 amino acids. Germline assignment: CDR1 SGHTA and CDR2 FQGNSA. V dropped 2 bases and J dropped 5; count of bases not matched to a gene: 8. The CDR3 reads CASSLRTLAGGGDTQYF. In DNA, the CDR3 is TGTGCCAGCAGCTTACGGACTCTAGCGGGGGGGGGAGATACGCAGTATTTT.

The chain carries TRBV5-4 and TRBJ1-1, with D uncertain. The ends were cut back, 4 bases at V and 7 bases at J, with 14 bases in the middle. This CDR3 comprises 13 residues. Germline loops: CDR1 SGHNT, CDR2 YYREEE (reference sequence). CDR3 region: CASSPNGQFEAFF. In DNA, the CDR3 is TGTGCCAGCAGCCCGAATGGGCAGTTTGAAGCTTTCTTT.

The chain uses TRBV28 and TRBJ2-7, with TRBD1 matching 8 bases. V gave up 7 bases and J gave up 3 bases; unmatched junction bases: 5. The germline V gene encodes CDR1 MDHEN and CDR2 SYDVKM. The CDR3 extends over 13 amino acids. CDR3 sequence (DNA): TGTGCCAGCACCGGGACAGGCCGCTACGAGCAGTACGTC. Protein product: CASTGTGRYEQYV.